This T cell receptor (beta chain) is from a study of blood T cell repertoires in COVID-19 (dated by TCRdb to 2018 to 2021). Notes on the research overall: Samples from collaborators originated in the United States, Italy and Spain and spanned both the acute and convalescent phases of COVID-19. Deeply sampled blood TCRbeta repertoires from subjects exposed to, actively infected with, or recovered from COVID-19 were included in the dataset. A de-identified subject ID, COVID-19 status, age in years and sex were almost always included in the sample metadata. The samples were drawn from the first 160 participants of the ongoing ImmuneRACE study and from 1,254 subjects provided by 6 global collaborators. The prospective study material was composed of cDNA or gDNA derived from T cells, B-cell-depleted T cells, or PBMCs. Where available, HLA class I and class II types were obtained from metadata supplied by the sample provider rather than from assay-based typing. The repertoires were released in a freely available public database intended as a resource for research on the immune response to SARS-CoV-2.

CDR1 and CDR2, per the germline V gene, are MDHEN and SYDVKM. V loses 11 bases of germline sequence and J loses 4 bases, and the interval between the two ends is 8 bases. The CDR3 numbers 11 residues from cysteine through phenylalanine. Just CDR3 DNA is preserved here, 33 bases in frame from base 1. TCRbeta CDR3 regions were amplified from genomic DNA using the immunoSEQ Assay, a bias-controlled multiplex PCR. In the paper's pipeline: Within the assay, amplification of reference gene primers was used to estimate how many nucleated cells each sample contained. To quantify the absolute abundance of each unique TCRbeta CDR3 rearrangement, sequence reads were collapsed and filtered. For each sample, productive Simpson clonality was calculated as the square root of Simpson's diversity index over productive rearrangements. TCRdb carries this immuneACCESS record with in-frame sequences only. Its versions omit some clonotypes, under half of them owing to an unresolved V gene in the studies checked, with the rest unexplained. The V and J calls and the clone size are those of that table, but D and trimming were determined from the DNA. The sample table holds roughly 250,000 clones, of which under 95% were seen once. Over 2% of the sample comes from the top ten.

This clone has only a few counts. Its antigen is currently not known. Per-base quality was not reported, and no clone a single base away is much larger than it. What the research found in general, with its limitations: The amount of clinical and demographic metadata varied by source and participant and was provided uncurated.

Participants in the prospective study were enrolled through a virtual design, were aged about 18 to 90 years, and lived in 24 United States geographic areas. In the prospective study, participants were assigned to cohorts based on the clinical history participants reported in a screening survey and a study questionnaire. Each participant in the prospective study had whole blood, serum and a nasopharyngeal or oropharyngeal swab collected by mobile phlebotomists. Over a roughly 2-month period, participants in the prospective study had the option of providing additional blood draws and questionnaires. Before DNA extraction, blood samples from the prospective study were shipped at room temperature or frozen.

The rearrangement combines TRBV28 with TRBJ2-2, with a tentative D gene TRBD2 over 6 matching bases. The sequence was obtained from a woman between 40 and 55 years old with acute COVID-19. The sequenced material came from PBMCs or T cells enriched from blood (not recorded which). In nucleotides, the sequence is TGTGCCGGGGGAGGCACCGGGGAGCTGTTTTTT. Its product reads: CAGGGTGELFF.